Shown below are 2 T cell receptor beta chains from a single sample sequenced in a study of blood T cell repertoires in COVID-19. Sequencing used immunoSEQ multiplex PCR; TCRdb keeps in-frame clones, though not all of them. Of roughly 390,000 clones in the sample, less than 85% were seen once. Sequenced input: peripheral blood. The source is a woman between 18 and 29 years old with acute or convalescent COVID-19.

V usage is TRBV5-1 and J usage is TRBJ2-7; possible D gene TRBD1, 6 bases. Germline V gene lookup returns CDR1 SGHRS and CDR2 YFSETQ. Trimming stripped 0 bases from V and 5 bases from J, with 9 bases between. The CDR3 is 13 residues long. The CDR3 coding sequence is TGCGCCAGCAGCTTGGCCGGGACAAACGAGCAGTACTTC. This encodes CASSLAGTNEQYF.

CDR3 sequence (DNA): TGCGCCAGCAGCCTGGGACAGGACGCCTACGAGCAGTACTTC. It encodes CASSLGQDAYEQYF. This chain connects TRBV5-1 to TRBJ2-7; 8 bases agree with TRBD1. The CDR3 consists of 14 residues. Per germline, CDR1 SGHRS and CDR2 YFSETQ. The J segment lost 2 bases and the V segment lost 4 bases, leaving 5 bases of the junction unmatched.